This entry describes one TCR beta chain. Its antigen has not been determined. Per-base quality was not reported, and no clone a single base away is much larger than it. The data are from a study of Ad26.COV2.S vaccination and SARS-CoV-2 variants (dated by TCRdb to about 2021). Looking at the study overall: Vaccine-arm donors came from COV1001, a multicentre, randomized, double-blind, placebo-controlled phase I-IIa trial of Ad26.COV2.S in healthy adults. Dosing of Ad26.COV2.S was intramuscular, at either 5x10^10 or 1x10^11 viral particles, delivered as one shot or as two shots spaced 56 days apart. TCRbeta repertoire sequencing was used to assess the specificity and breadth of SARS-CoV-2-reactive T cell receptors after Ad26.COV2.S vaccination. The TCR-sequenced set comprised about 32 samples: around 20 Ad26.COV2.S vaccine recipients, 5 placebo recipients and 8 SARS-CoV-2 convalescent individuals. Participants in the trial were split at random into five groups of five each, receiving low-dose or high-dose Ad26.COV2.S once or twice, or else placebo on both occasions. Throughout the experiments and outcome assessment, investigators stayed blinded to trial group allocation. What the work shows at the level of the full study, not this receptor alone: The study was not powered to compare responses between vaccine doses or regimens. The authors noted that the TCR breadth and depth analyses may have underestimated total T cell responses. Compared with placebo recipients, Ad26.COV2.S recipients showed higher spike-specific TCR breadth (P = 0.0014). Non-spike TCR breadth was comparable between vaccine and placebo recipients, consistent with the vaccine containing only spike. Substantial breadth of spike-specific CD8+ and CD4+ T cell responses was reported after vaccination.

TCRbeta CDR3 regions were sequenced with the immunoSEQ Assay. After extraction, genomic DNA underwent amplification by bias-controlled multiplex PCR, followed by high-throughput sequencing. The paper's processing steps were these. To quantify the absolute abundance of every unique TCRbeta CDR3 region, sequences were collapsed and filtered. T cell fraction was estimated by normalization of TCRbeta template counts to usable DNA, with usable DNA being measured through amplification of reference genes present in all nucleated cells. Repertoire TCRs were annotated as SARS-CoV-2-specific by exact matching of V gene, CDR3 amino acid sequence and J gene to a known reactive TCR set. The reference SARS-CoV-2 TCR set was obtained from MIRA and was filtered for enrichment in COVID-19-positive ImmuneCODE repertoires, whereby public or cross-reactive TCRs were removed. Based on the MIRA antigens, annotated TCRs were further analysed at the level of specific ORF or position within ORF. Breadth was defined as the number of annotated unique rearrangements divided by the total number of unique productive rearrangements, and depth was defined as the summed frequency of the annotated unique rearrangements. Two-sided Wilcoxon rank-sum tests were applied when comparing TCR breadth between groups. TCRdb limited this immuneACCESS table to in-frame rearrangements with V and J called. A share of clones is missing; checked studies link under half to unresolved V genes, and the rest is unexplained. V and J calls and clone size follow that table, whereas D and trimming were derived from the DNA. The sample table shows around 450,000 clones, and 85% to 90% are seen once. Of the sample, over 2.5% is held by the ten largest clones.

Reading from cysteine to phenylalanine, the CDR3 counts 13 amino acids. Only CDR3 DNA is held: 39 bases, read in frame from base 1. Deletion took 3 bases off V and 9 bases off J, with a span of 14 bases between the germline ends. The CDR1 and CDR2 encoded by the germline V gene are SGHTA and FQGNSA. The treatment or condition label here, explained by the study, means: 19 received Ad26.COV2.S at low or high dose, single or two shots; about 5 received placebo; per-sample allocation not given. Repertoires of vaccine and placebo recipients were sequenced from samples taken on day 63 after the first injection. In Cohort 1b, fewer than 30 adults aged 18-55 years were enrolled at a single site in Boston, USA, between 29 July and 7 August 2020. As a vaccine, Ad26.COV2.S was a replication-incompetent adenovirus type 26 vector that expressed a prefusion-stabilized SARS-CoV-2 spike protein derived from the original Wuhan strain.

The TCR originated in a person between 18 and 60 years old who received the Ad26.COV2.S COVID-19 vaccine or a placebo. The rearrangement joined TRBV7-2 to TRBJ1-1; the D gene lacks a confident call. The input for sequencing was peripheral blood, taken in a trial of Ad26.COV2.S vaccine versus placebo. The CDR3 reads as follows: CASSFEALAQAFF. The sequenced DNA is TGTGCCAGCAGCTTTGAGGCACTGGCGCAAGCTTTCTTT.